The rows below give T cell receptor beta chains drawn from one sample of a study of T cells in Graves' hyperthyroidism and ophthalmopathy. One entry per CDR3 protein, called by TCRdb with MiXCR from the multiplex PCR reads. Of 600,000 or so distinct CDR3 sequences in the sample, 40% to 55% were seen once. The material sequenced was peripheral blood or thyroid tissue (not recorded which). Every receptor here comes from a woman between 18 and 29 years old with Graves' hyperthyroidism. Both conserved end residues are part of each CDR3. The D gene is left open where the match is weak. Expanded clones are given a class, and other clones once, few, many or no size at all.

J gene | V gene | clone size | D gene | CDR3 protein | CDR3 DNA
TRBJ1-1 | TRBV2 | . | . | CASSEVRRVTEAFF | TGTGCCAGCAGTGAGGTTAGGAGGGTGACTGAAGCTTTCTTT
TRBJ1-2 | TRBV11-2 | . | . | CASSQPYNYGYTF | TGCGCCAGCAGCCAACCATATAACTATGGCTACACCTTC
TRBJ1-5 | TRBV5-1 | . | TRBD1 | CASSLEPLQGTSNQPQHF | TGCGCCAGCAGCTTGGAGCCTTTACAGGGGACAAGCAATCAGCCCCAGCATTTT
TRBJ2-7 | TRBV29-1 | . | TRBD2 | CRAGGFDEQYF | TGCAGAGCGGGGGGCTTCGACGAGCAGTACTTC
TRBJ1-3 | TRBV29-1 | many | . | CSVEDLGGNTIYF | TGCAGCGTTGAAGATCTAGGCGGAAACACCATATATTTT
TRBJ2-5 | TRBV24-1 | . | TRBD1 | CATSDSGTDETQYF | TGTGCCACCAGTGATTCCGGGACAGATGAGACCCAGTACTTC
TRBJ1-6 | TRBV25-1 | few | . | CASSEFDNYSPLHF | TGTGCCAGCAGTGAATTCGACAATTATTCACCCCTCCACTTT
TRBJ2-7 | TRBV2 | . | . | CASSSGNERYF | TGTGCCAGCAGCTCGGGAAATGAGCGGTACTTC
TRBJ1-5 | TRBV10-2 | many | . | CASRDSIPQPQHF | TGCGCCAGCAGGGACAGTATCCCCCAGCCCCAGCATTTT
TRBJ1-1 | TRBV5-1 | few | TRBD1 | CASSARGMNTEAFF | TGCGCCAGCAGCGCCAGGGGGATGAACACTGAAGCTTTCTTT
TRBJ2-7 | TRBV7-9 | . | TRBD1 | CASSPRTGGPYEQYF | TGTGCCAGCAGCCCTAGGACAGGGGGCCCCTACGAGCAGTACTTC
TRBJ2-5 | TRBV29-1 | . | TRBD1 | CSVEGDRKETQYF | TGCAGCGTTGAAGGGGACAGGAAAGAGACCCAGTACTTC
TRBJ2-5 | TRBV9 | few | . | CASSVGGGPQETQYF | TGTGCCAGCAGCGTAGGGGGGGGCCCTCAAGAGACCCAGTACTTC
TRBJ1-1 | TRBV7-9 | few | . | CASSPYRSRGTEAFF | TGTGCCAGCAGTCCTTACCGCTCCCGGGGCACTGAAGCTTTCTTT
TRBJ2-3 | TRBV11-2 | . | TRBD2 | CASSVGVGLAGTDTQYF | TGTGCCAGCAGCGTAGGAGTGGGACTAGCGGGCACAGATACGCAGTATTTT
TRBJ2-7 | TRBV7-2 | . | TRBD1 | CASSRGQGAREQYF | TGTGCCAGCAGTCGAGGACAGGGGGCACGGGAGCAGTACTTC
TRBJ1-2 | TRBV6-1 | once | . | CAISEARTDYGYTF | TGTGCCATCAGTGAAGCCCGGACGGACTATGGCTACACCTTC
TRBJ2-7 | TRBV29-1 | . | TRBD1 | CSVPKGAGQEQYF | TGCAGCGTCCCCAAGGGGGCAGGGCAGGAGCAGTACTTC
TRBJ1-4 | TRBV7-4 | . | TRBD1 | CASSFKGTGEGNEKLFF | TGTGCCAGCAGCTTCAAGGGGACAGGGGAGGGGAATGAAAAACTGTTTTTT
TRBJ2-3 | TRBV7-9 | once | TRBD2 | CASSLGREVTDTQYF | TGTGCCAGCAGCTTAGGACGGGAGGTTACAGATACGCAGTATTTT
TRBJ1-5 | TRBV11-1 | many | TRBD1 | CASSLSGQGGQPQHF | TGTGCCAGCAGCTTATCCGGACAGGGAGGTCAGCCCCAGCATTTT
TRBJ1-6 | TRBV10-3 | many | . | CASTRQDNSPLHF | TGTGCCAGCACCCGACAGGATAATTCACCCCTCCACTTT
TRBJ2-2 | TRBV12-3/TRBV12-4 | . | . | CASSALASGELFF | TGTGCCAGCAGCGCACTTGCAAGCGGGGAGCTGTTTTTT
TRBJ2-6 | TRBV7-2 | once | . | CASSQGTSSSGANVLTF | TGTGCCAGCAGCCAAGGGACAAGTAGCTCTGGGGCCAACGTCCTGACTTTC
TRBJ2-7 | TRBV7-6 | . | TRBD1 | CASSMGQIGEQYF | TGTGCCAGCAGTATGGGACAGATCGGCGAGCAGTACTTC
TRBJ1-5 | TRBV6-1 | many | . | CASSPGAQPQHF | TGTGCCAGCAGCCCCGGGGCCCAGCCCCAGCATTTT
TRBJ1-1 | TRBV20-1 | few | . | CSARVEGRNTEAFF | TGCAGTGCTAGAGTGGAGGGGAGGAACACTGAAGCTTTCTTT
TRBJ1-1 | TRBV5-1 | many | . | CASLSEAFF | TGCGCCAGCCTCAGTGAAGCTTTCTTT
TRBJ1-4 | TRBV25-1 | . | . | CAIGDGPTNEKLFF | TGTGCCATTGGGGACGGCCCAACTAATGAAAAACTGTTTTTT
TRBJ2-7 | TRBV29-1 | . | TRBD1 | CSVWVGQPRYEQYF | TGCAGCGTTTGGGTGGGACAGCCTCGCTACGAGCAGTACTTC
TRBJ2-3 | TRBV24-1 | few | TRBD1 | CATSDVGQWDTDTQYF | TGTGCCACCAGTGACGTGGGACAGTGGGACACAGATACGCAGTATTTT
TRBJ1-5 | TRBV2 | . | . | CASSEGGGSQPQHF | TGTGCCAGCAGTGAAGGGGGGGGATCTCAGCCCCAGCATTTT
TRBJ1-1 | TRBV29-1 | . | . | CSVEATGWGGAFF | TGCAGCGTTGAAGCCACCGGGTGGGGAGGAGCTTTCTTT
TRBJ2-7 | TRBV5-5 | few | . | CASSQDGTTMGYEQYF | TGCGCCAGCAGCCAAGATGGTACTACAATGGGCTACGAGCAGTACTTC
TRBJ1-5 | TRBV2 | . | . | CASSEVLGQTKDQPQHF | TGTGCCAGCAGTGAAGTATTAGGACAAACTAAGGATCAGCCCCAGCATTTT
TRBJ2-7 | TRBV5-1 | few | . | CASSPGTGSGYEQYF | TGCGCCAGCAGCCCGGGAACCGGGAGTGGGTACGAGCAGTACTTC
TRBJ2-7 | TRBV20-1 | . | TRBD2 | CSAPGVAGKVDEQYF | TGCAGTGCCCCCGGGGTAGCGGGAAAGGTGGACGAGCAGTACTTC
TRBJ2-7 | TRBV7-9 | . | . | CASSLTSIIIGEQYF | TGTGCCAGCAGCCTGACTAGTATTATTATTGGGGAGCAGTACTTC
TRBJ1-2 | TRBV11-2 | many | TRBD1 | CASSRQGDYGYTF | TGTGCCAGCAGCCGACAGGGGGACTATGGCTACACCTTC
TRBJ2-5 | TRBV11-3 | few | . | CASSLKVGLNQETQYF | TGTGCCAGCAGCTTGAAGGTCGGGTTGAACCAAGAGACCCAGTACTTC
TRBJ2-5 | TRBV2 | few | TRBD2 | CASRQFSGRLQETQYF | TGTGCCAGCCGCCAATTCAGCGGGAGGCTCCAAGAGACCCAGTACTTC
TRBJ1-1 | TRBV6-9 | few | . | CASPLNTEAFF | TGTGCCAGTCCCCTGAACACTGAAGCTTTCTTT
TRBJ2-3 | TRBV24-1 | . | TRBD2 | CAISGKAGERNTQYF | TGTGCCATCAGTGGTAAAGCGGGAGAACGAAATACGCAGTATTTT
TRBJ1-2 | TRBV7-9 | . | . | CASTGGPTNYGYTF | TGTGCCAGCACCGGGGGCCCTACCAACTATGGCTACACCTTC
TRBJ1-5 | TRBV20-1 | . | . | CSARGRGITNQPQHF | TGCAGTGCTAGGGGCAGGGGTATAACCAATCAGCCCCAGCATTTT
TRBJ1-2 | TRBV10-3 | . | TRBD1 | CAIRPGQGAYGYTF | TGTGCCATCAGGCCGGGACAGGGGGCGTATGGCTACACCTTC
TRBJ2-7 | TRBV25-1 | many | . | CASSAETDYEQYF | TGTGCCAGCAGTGCAGAGACTGATTACGAGCAGTACTTC
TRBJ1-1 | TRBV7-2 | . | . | CASSPRGAGVAEAFF | TGTGCCAGCAGCCCAAGGGGGGCCGGGGTCGCTGAAGCTTTCTTT
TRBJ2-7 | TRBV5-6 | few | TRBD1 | CASGRDRGYEQYF | TGTGCCAGCGGCCGGGACAGGGGCTACGAGCAGTACTTC
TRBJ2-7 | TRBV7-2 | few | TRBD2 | CASSSGLAGVGSDEQYF | TGTGCCAGCAGCTCCGGACTAGCGGGAGTCGGTAGCGACGAGCAGTACTTC
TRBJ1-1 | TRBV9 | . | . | CASSVVAYTEAFF | TGTGCCAGCAGCGTAGTGGCTTACACTGAAGCTTTCTTT
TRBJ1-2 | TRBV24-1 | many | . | CATSDRDLDGYTF | TGTGCCACCAGTGACAGGGACCTGGATGGCTACACCTTC
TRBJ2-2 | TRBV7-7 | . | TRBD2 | CASSPREGLNTGELFF | TGTGCCAGCAGCCCTCGGGAGGGCCTAAACACCGGGGAGCTGTTTTTT
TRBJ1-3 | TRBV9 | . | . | CASSPGYRSGNTIYF | TGTGCCAGCTCACCGGGGTACCGCTCTGGAAACACCATATATTTT
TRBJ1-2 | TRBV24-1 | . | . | CATSEAGPGYTF | TGTGCCACCAGTGAGGCAGGCCCTGGCTACACCTTC